These T cell receptor beta chains were read from a single sample in a study of CD8+ T cells in alopecia areata. Some clones are missing from TCRdb's copy, which holds only in-frame ones; the method was immunoSEQ multiplex PCR. The sample carries 200,000 or so clones, more than 50% recorded once. The sequenced material came from CD8+ T cells sorted from blood. The receptors were sampled from a human donor in good health. CDR3s include the opening cysteine and the closing phenylalanine or tryptophan. Clone size is stated in some rows and not others, as once, few, many or a class when expanded.

J gene,clone size,V gene,CDR3 protein
TRBJ2-7,few,TRBV29-1,CSVEARGTDEQYF
TRBJ2-3,-,TRBV29-1,CSVPHTDTQYF
TRBJ2-1,-,TRBV9,CASSVEDNEQFF
TRBJ1-2,-,TRBV6-5,CASSSAPGGMGYTF
TRBJ1-5,-,TRBV5-1,CASSLGQGKNQPQHF
TRBJ1-2,-,TRBV29-1,CSVERDYGYTF
TRBJ2-5,-,TRBV5-6,CASSAVYQETQYF
TRBJ1-6,-,TRBV27,CASRGYNSPLHF
TRBJ2-3,-,TRBV19,CASSDVGGESGTDTQYF
TRBJ2-5,-,TRBV11-3,CASSSRQGASRETQYF
TRBJ2-7,-,TRBV5-4,CASSPGQGAYEQYF
TRBJ2-5,-,TRBV30,CAWSVPGPDPPQETQYF
TRBJ1-2,-,TRBV7-2,CASSLEAPGDGYTF
TRBJ2-7,few,TRBV11-2,CASSFGTGGTTTGEQYF
TRBJ1-1,few,TRBV14,CASSWMNTEAFF
TRBJ1-6,-,TRBV27,CASSPRTGQVYNSPLHF
TRBJ1-1,-,TRBV2,CASSYGQEREAFF
TRBJ1-1,few,TRBV29-1,CSVDRNTEAFF
TRBJ2-5,-,TRBV2,CASSIRVPETQYF
TRBJ1-1,-,TRBV6-5,CASSPSERSNTEAFF
TRBJ1-2,few,TRBV29-1,CSVEDSGKGTNYGYTF
TRBJ2-7,few,TRBV2,CASRTGQGAGEQYF
TRBJ2-7,-,TRBV11-2,CASSLSPTYEQYF
TRBJ2-3,few,TRBV7-9,CASSNRDTDTDTQYF
TRBJ1-2,-,TRBV27,CASSLARQGAYGYTF
TRBJ2-7,-,TRBV7-9,CASSPGGESSYEQYF
TRBJ2-5,few,TRBV23-1,CASSQGPLIKETQYF
TRBJ2-5,-,TRBV4-1,CASSQVGGQETQYF
TRBJ2-3,medium-sized,TRBV4-1,CASSQVALRTGADTQYF
TRBJ2-3,-,TRBV5-4,CASSASGGGTDTQYF
TRBJ1-1,-,TRBV13,CASSRYTEAFF
TRBJ1-1,-,TRBV5-4,CASSEQQQDMNTEAFF
TRBJ1-2,-,TRBV25-1,CASSTAGYGYTF
TRBJ1-6,-,TRBV27,CASSPPFSYNSPLHF
TRBJ1-2,-,TRBV4-1,CASSQNHQFGGYTF
TRBJ1-5,-,TRBV29-1,CSVEALSSNQPQHF
TRBJ2-4,few,TRBV7-9,CASRIREEGIQYF